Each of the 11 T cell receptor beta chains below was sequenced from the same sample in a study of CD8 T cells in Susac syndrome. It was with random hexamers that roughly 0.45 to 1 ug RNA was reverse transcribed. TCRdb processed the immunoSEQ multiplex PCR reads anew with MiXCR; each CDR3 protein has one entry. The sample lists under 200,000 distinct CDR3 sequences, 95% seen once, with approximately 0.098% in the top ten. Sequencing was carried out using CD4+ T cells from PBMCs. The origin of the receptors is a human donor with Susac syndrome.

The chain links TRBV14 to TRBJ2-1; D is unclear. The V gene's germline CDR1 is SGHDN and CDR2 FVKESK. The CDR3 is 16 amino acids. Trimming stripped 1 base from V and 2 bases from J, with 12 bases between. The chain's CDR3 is CASSQGFGVTYNEQFF. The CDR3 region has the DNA TGTGCCAGCAGCCAAGGTTTTGGGGTAACCTACAATGAGCAGTTCTTC.

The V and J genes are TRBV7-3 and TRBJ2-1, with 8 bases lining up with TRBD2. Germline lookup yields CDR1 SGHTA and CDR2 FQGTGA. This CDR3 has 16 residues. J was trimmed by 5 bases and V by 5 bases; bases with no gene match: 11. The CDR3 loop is CASSPLSGGWDNEQFF. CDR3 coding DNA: TGTGCCAGCAGCCCACTCTCGGGGGGGTGGGACAATGAGCAGTTCTTC.

The CDR3 spells CASSQGTGTRGKLFF. The CDR3 DNA follows: TGCGCCAGCAGCCAAGGGACCGGGACGAGGGGGAAACTGTTTTTT. The chain employs TRBV4-3 and TRBJ1-4; the D gene is possibly TRBD1 (6 bases). The CDR3 is made up of 15 amino acids. CDR1 and CDR2 (germline): LGHNA, YSLEER. With 1 base removed from V and 11 bases from J, the gap between germline ends came to 17 bases.

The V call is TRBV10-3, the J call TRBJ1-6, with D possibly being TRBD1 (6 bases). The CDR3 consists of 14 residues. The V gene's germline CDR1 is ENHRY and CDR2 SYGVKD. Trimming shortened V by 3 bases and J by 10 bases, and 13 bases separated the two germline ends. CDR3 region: CAISDPLGGSPLHF. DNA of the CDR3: TGTGCCATCAGTGACCCCCTTGGGGGCTCACCCCTCCACTTT.

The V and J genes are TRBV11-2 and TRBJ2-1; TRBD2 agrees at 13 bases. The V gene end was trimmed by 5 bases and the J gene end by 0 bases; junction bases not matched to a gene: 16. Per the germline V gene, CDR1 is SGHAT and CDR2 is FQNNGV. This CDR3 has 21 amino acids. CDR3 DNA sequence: TGTGCCAGCAGCGCCATACTAGCGGGGGGGCCTTTTAAACTCTCCTACAATGAGCAGTTCTTC. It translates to CASSAILAGGPFKLSYNEQFF.

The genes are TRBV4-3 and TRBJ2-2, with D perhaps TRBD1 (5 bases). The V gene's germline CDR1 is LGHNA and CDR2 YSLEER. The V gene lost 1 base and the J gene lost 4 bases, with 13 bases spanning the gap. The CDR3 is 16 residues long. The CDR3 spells CASSQVSGSGTGELFF. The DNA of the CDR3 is TGCGCCAGCAGCCAAGTGTCAGGGTCGGGCACCGGGGAGCTGTTTTTT.

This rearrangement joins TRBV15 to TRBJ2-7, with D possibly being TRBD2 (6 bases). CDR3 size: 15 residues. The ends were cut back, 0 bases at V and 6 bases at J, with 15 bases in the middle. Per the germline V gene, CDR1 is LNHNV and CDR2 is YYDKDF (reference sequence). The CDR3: CATSRELGGWGEQYF. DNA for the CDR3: TGTGCCACCAGCAGAGAATTGGGGGGATGGGGCGAGCAGTACTTC.

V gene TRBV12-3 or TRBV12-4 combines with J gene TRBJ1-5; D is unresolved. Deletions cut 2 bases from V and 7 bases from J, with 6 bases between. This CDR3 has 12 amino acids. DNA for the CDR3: TGTGCCAGCAGTTTAACACTCCAGCCCCAGCATTTT. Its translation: CASSLTLQPQHF.

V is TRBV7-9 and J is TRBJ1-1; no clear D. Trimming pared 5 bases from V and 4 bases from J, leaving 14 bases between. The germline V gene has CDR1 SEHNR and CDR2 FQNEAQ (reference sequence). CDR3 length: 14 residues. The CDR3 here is CASSHRDLGTEAFF. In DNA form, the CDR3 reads TGTGCCAGCAGCCATAGGGATTTGGGCACTGAAGCTTTCTTT. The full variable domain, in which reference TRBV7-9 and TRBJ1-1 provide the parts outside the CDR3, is DTGVSQNPRHKITKRGQNVTFRCDPISEHNRLYWYRQTLGQGPEFLTYFQNEAQLEKSRLLSDRFSAERPKGSFSTLEIQRTEQGDSAMYLCASSHRDLGTEAFFGQGTRLTVV.

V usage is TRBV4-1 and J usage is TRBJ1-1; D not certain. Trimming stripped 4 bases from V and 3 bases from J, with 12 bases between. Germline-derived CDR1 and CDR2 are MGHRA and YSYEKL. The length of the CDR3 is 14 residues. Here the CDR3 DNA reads TGCGCCAGCAGCCCGACCCGTTGGGACACTGAAGCTTTCTTT. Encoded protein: CASSPTRWDTEAFF.

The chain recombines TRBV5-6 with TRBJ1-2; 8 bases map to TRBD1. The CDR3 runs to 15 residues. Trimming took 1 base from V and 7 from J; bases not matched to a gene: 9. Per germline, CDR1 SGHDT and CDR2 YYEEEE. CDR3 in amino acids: CASSLSGTGPFGYTF. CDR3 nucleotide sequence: TGTGCCAGCAGCTTGTCCGGGACAGGCCCTTTTGGCTACACCTTC.